The rows below give T cell receptor beta chains drawn from one sample of a study of blood T cell repertoires in COVID-19. Profiled with immunoSEQ multiplex PCR; TCRdb holds only in-frame clones, not every one. The data contain about 100,000 clones, 70% to 80% of them seen just once; the ten biggest clones take up around 10%. Sequenced material: peripheral blood. The source is a woman aged 70 to 79 with acute or convalescent COVID-19. The CDR3 runs from the conserved cysteine through the conserved F or W. D genes are given only for firm matches. For some rows the clone size is stated as once, few or many, or as a class when expanded; others skip it.

>.|TRBV12-3/TRBV12-4|TRBJ2-1|.
TGTGCCAGCACCTCGAACAGATACAATGAGCAGTTCTTC
CASTSNRYNEQFF
>.|TRBV20-1|TRBJ1-2|.
TGCAGTGCTAGTCTGGCTGACAGGTGGGATTACTATGGCTACACCTTC
CSASLADRWDYYGYTF
>.|TRBV28|TRBJ2-5|TRBD1
TGTGCCAGCAGTCCACAGGGGATGGGTGAGACCCAGTACTTC
CASSPQGMGETQYF
>.|TRBV19|TRBJ2-6|TRBD1
TGTGCCAGTAGTATCTCACTGGACAGGGGTACTGGGGCCAACGTCCTGACTTTC
CASSISLDRGTGANVLTF
>once|TRBV6-5|TRBJ1-2|TRBD1
TGTGCCAGCAGTTACTCGATTGACAGGGGGAAGGGTGGCTACACCTTC
CASSYSIDRGKGGYTF
>.|TRBV7-2|TRBJ1-2|.
TGTGCCAGCAGCCGGGAGGTCGAAAATGGCTACACCTTC
CASSREVENGYTF
>.|TRBV6-5|TRBJ2-7|.
TGTGCCAGCAGTCCGCAGGGGTACGAGCAGTACTTC
CASSPQGYEQYF
>once|TRBV14|TRBJ2-5|.
TGTGCCAGCAGCCAATATGTTATAAGAGACCAGTACTTC
CASSQYVIRDQYF
>.|TRBV6-5|TRBJ1-3|.
TGTGCCAGCAGTTACGCAGGTGGAAACACCATATATTTT
CASSYAGGNTIYF
>.|TRBV6-5|TRBJ1-5|.
TGTGCCAGCAAAAGGTCGAGGGCACAGCAGCCCCAGCATTTT
CASKRSRAQQPQHF
>.|TRBV5-1|TRBJ1-5|TRBD1
TGCGCCAGCAGCTCTGGAGGACAGGGCTCGAATCAGCCCCAGCATTTT
CASSSGGQGSNQPQHF
>.|TRBV30|TRBJ1-1|.
TGTGCCTGGAGTGTCCCGAACAGAGTTATGAACACTGAAGCTTTCTTT
CAWSVPNRVMNTEAFF
>.|TRBV5-1|TRBJ1-2|TRBD1
TGCGCCAGCAGCTTGGATACCGGGACAGTATACACCTTC
CASSLDTGTVYTF
>.|TRBV7-3|TRBJ2-1|.
TGTGCCAGCAGCCCCTCGGTGCAGGGCGATGAGCAGTTCTTC
CASSPSVQGDEQFF
>.|TRBV7-3|TRBJ1-1|.
TGTGCCAGCAGCTTACAGGACAGCACTGAAGCTTTCTTT
CASSLQDSTEAFF
>.|TRBV5-8|TRBJ1-5|.
TGTGCCAGCAGCTTTGGCAGGGGCAGCAATCAGCCCCAGCATTTT
CASSFGRGSNQPQHF
>.|TRBV6-5|TRBJ2-2|.
TGTGCCAGCAGAGGACGAGGGTCCGGGGAGCTGTTTTTT
CASRGRGSGELFF
>once|TRBV5-5|TRBJ1-1|.
TGTGCCAGCAGGGGGCAGTTCACTGAAGCTTTCTTT
CASRGQFTEAFF
>.|TRBV24-1|TRBJ2-1|.
TGTGCCACCGGGGCGTCTTCTTCGTTCAGTGAGCAGTTCTTC
CATGASSSFSEQFF
>.|TRBV6-5|TRBJ2-3|TRBD1
TGTGCCAGCTTGTCCACGGGGCAGGGGGCAGATACGCAGTATTTT
CASLSTGQGADTQYF
>few|TRBV5-5|TRBJ1-2|.
TGTGCCAGCAGCTTGGGGTCAGTAAATTACTATGGCTACACCTTC
CASSLGSVNYYGYTF
>.|TRBV6-4|TRBJ1-1|.
TGTGCCAGCAGTGGGTCCGGAGCTACCGCTTTCTTT
CASSGSGATAFF
>medium-sized|TRBV12-5|TRBJ1-2|TRBD1
TGTGCTAGTGGTCCAGACCCAGGGGGCGTAATTAACTATGGCTACACCTTC
CASGPDPGGVINYGYTF
>.|TRBV19|TRBJ2-2|.
TGTGCCAGTAAGGAGGGCCCCTCGAACACCGGGGAGCTGTTTTTT
CASKEGPSNTGELFF
>.|TRBV11-2|TRBJ1-2|.
TGTGCCAGCAGCTCTTTTTTAGCGGGGGTCAACGATGGCTACACCTTC
CASSSFLAGVNDGYTF
>.|TRBV29-1|TRBJ1-2|.
TGCAGCGTCGGAAAGCGGGATCCCTACGGCTACACCTTC
CSVGKRDPYGYTF
>.|TRBV7-9|TRBJ1-1|TRBD1
TGTGCCAGCAGCAACGGACAGGGAGACGCTTTCTTT
CASSNGQGDAFF
>.|TRBV4-1|TRBJ2-5|.
TGCGCCAGCAGCCAAGAGGTACAGCAAGAGACCCAGTACTTC
CASSQEVQQETQYF
>.|TRBV7-9|TRBJ2-2|TRBD1
TGTGCCAGCAGCCAAGGACAGGGGGGAGCCGGGGAGCTGTTTTTT
CASSQGQGGAGELFF
>.|TRBV11-1|TRBJ1-1|TRBD1
TGTGCCAGCAGCACAACACGGACAGGGGAAGCTTTCTTT
CASSTTRTGEAFF
>.|TRBV12-5|TRBJ1-1|TRBD1
TGTGCTAGTGGTTTGGTACAAAGCCGACAGGGCAGGGCTGAAGCTTTCTTT
CASGLVQSRQGRAEAFF
>once|TRBV7-2|TRBJ1-5|.
TGTGCCAGCAGCTTAGGGGGGACGAGGGGGTCGCAGCCCCAGCATTTT
CASSLGGTRGSQPQHF
>.|TRBV5-1|TRBJ1-6|TRBD1
TGCGCCAGCAGCTTGAATACGGGACAGGGGGTTTCACCCCTCCACTTT
CASSLNTGQGVSPLHF
>few|TRBV5-5|TRBJ1-1|.
TGTGCCAGCAGTTTGCATCAGGTCACGATTGAAGCTTTCTTT
CASSLHQVTIEAFF
>.|TRBV6-2/TRBV6-3|TRBJ1-1|TRBD1
TGTGCCAGCAGTTACGGGACAGGGTTGGTGAACACTGAAGCTTTCTTT
CASSYGTGLVNTEAFF
>.|TRBV4-2|TRBJ2-2|TRBD2
TGTGCCAGCAGCCAAGAGGGGACTAGCGGGGGGCCCGGGGAGCTGTTTTTT
CASSQEGTSGGPGELFF
>.|TRBV12-3/TRBV12-4|TRBJ2-1|TRBD2
TGTGCCAGCAACCCCGGGACTATCAATGAGCAGTTCTTC
CASNPGTINEQFF
>.|TRBV7-9|TRBJ1-2|TRBD1
TGTGCCAGCAGCTTATCGTTGGACAGGGGGCCCTATGGCTACACCTTC
CASSLSLDRGPYGYTF
>.|TRBV20-1|TRBJ2-5|.
TGCAGCGTCAACTACGGAGAGACCCAGTACTTC
CSVNYGETQYF
>.|TRBV11-3|TRBJ1-1|TRBD1
TGTGCCAGCAGCCTTACAGGGGTGAACACTGAAGCTTTCTTT
CASSLTGVNTEAFF
>few|TRBV28|TRBJ2-3|TRBD2
TGTGCCAGCAGGGACATAGCGGGGGACCACACAGATACGCAGTATTTT
CASRDIAGDHTDTQYF
>few|TRBV5-1|TRBJ1-6|.
TGCGCCAGCAGCTTGGTAACGGCAGGGGTCAATTCACCCCTCCACTTT
CASSLVTAGVNSPLHF
>.|TRBV13|TRBJ1-1|.
TGTGCCAGCAGCTTTAGGGGCTCCCGGGGGGCTTTCTTT
CASSFRGSRGAFF
>.|TRBV5-1|TRBJ1-1|.
TGCGCCAGCAGTTTGGGACGGGAGAACACTGAAGCTTTCTTT
CASSLGRENTEAFF
>.|TRBV24-1|TRBJ2-3|.
TGTGCCACCAGTAAGAGGGGCACAGATACGCAGTATTTT
CATSKRGTDTQYF
>.|TRBV7-2|TRBJ1-5|.
TGTGCCAGCAGCTTAGTCTTTGGAGGGAACCATCAGCCCCAGCATTTT
CASSLVFGGNHQPQHF
>.|TRBV19|TRBJ1-2|.
TGTGCCAGTAGTGGTTCAACAACAGCGGTGGGGGGCTACACCTTC
CASSGSTTAVGGYTF
>once|TRBV6-5|TRBJ1-3|.
TGTGCCAGCAGTTATACTAATTCCCCGGGAGGAAACACCATATATTTT
CASSYTNSPGGNTIYF
>.|TRBV7-8|TRBJ2-1|TRBD2
TGTGCCAGCAGCCCGATCGTCCCTAGCGGGGTGAATGAGCAGTTCTTC
CASSPIVPSGVNEQFF
>.|TRBV6-1|TRBJ2-1|.
TGTGCCAGCAGTTATTCGTTACTCGAGCAGTTCTTC
CASSYSLLEQFF
>.|TRBV6-2/TRBV6-3|TRBJ2-1|.
TGTGCCAGCAGCCGGGACTGGAGATACAATGAGCAGTTCTTC
CASSRDWRYNEQFF
>.|TRBV29-1|TRBJ1-4|.
TGCAGCGTTGGAGGAGAAGGGAGGACTAATGAAAAACTGTTTTTT
CSVGGEGRTNEKLFF
>.|TRBV12-3/TRBV12-4|TRBJ1-1|.
TGTGCCAGCAGTCTCACAGGGACGGCTGAAGCTTTCTTT
CASSLTGTAEAFF
>.|TRBV5-8|TRBJ2-7|.
TGTGCCAGCAGCAGCATCGAGCAGTACTTC
CASSSIEQYF